A selection of T cell receptor beta chains follows, all from one sample in a study of T cell responses to AZD1222 COVID-19 vaccine. Profiling relied on immunoSEQ multiplex PCR, and the TCRdb table lists in-frame clones only, not all of them. The table records about 94,000 clones, around 90% of them present only once. Specimen: peripheral blood, collected on day 0 of AZD1222 vaccination. These receptors were collected from an adult in good health. The conserved cysteine and the conserved F or W are not part of the CDR3 here. Size is omitted from some rows. Given values are once, few, many or a class for expanded clones.

CDR3 protein | J gene | clone size | V gene
ASSAPGQGGSPLH | TRBJ1-6 | NA | TRBV9
ASRGVATDTQY | TRBJ2-3 | NA | TRBV19
ASSQFGDSHGYT | TRBJ1-2 | NA | TRBV4-1
ASSDTRGGSYNEQF | TRBJ2-1 | NA | TRBV6-2/TRBV6-3
ASSIGGEGLDTQY | TRBJ2-3 | NA | TRBV19
ASSYDRQETQY | TRBJ2-5 | NA | TRBV6-5
ASSLEGRSFEQY | TRBJ2-7 | NA | TRBV5-6
ASSFNNLAVSTDTQY | TRBJ2-3 | NA | TRBV5-8
ASSFGQGIGEQF | TRBJ2-1 | NA | TRBV11-3
ASSIRNTEAF | TRBJ1-1 | few | TRBV19
ASSLTGGGQTFGNTIY | TRBJ1-3 | NA | TRBV5-1
ASSLEEGSGANVLT | TRBJ2-6 | NA | TRBV7-6
ASRGLEWIETQY | TRBJ2-5 | NA | TRBV6-5
ASSEWAGHYEQY | TRBJ2-7 | NA | TRBV6-1
ASSLLGTDTQY | TRBJ2-3 | NA | TRBV5-4
ASSDWDSTYGYT | TRBJ1-2 | NA | TRBV6-2/TRBV6-3
ASSDRVEKLF | TRBJ1-4 | few | TRBV6-1
ASSVDGGVGPQH | TRBJ1-5 | NA | TRBV9
ASSSYGSSGNTIY | TRBJ1-3 | NA | TRBV7-2
ASSYSRDSSYEQY | TRBJ2-7 | NA | TRBV6-5
ASSPGGGQYYEQY | TRBJ2-7 | NA | TRBV5-4
ASSLLAGAYNEQF | TRBJ2-1 | NA | TRBV7-3
AIRDLSSYEQY | TRBJ2-7 | NA | TRBV10-3
ASSVSGTSKEQF | TRBJ2-1 | NA | TRBV9
ASSLAGTGWQETQY | TRBJ2-5 | once | TRBV11-2
ASNRRTGPDGYT | TRBJ1-2 | NA | TRBV19
ANPTGKDSYNSPLH | TRBJ1-6 | NA | TRBV21-1
ASGLVKTQGGASLRGQF | TRBJ2-1 | few | TRBV12-5
ASSNPGQGDYGYT | TRBJ1-2 | NA | TRBV4-1
ASSFGQGQGNTGELF | TRBJ2-2 | once | TRBV5-1
ASSSRDRGSGQPQH | TRBJ1-5 | NA | TRBV19
ASRSLGTEAF | TRBJ1-1 | NA | TRBV12-3/TRBV12-4
ASSLTSGRVNEQF | TRBJ2-1 | NA | TRBV9
ASSPGPESAF | TRBJ1-1 | NA | TRBV19
ASSFSRVETQY | TRBJ2-5 | NA | TRBV6-5
ASTRLSSGYGYT | TRBJ1-2 | NA | TRBV6-5
ASSRKGHSTHGYT | TRBJ1-2 | once | TRBV6-2/TRBV6-3
ASSPTPSNQPQH | TRBJ1-5 | NA | TRBV5-1
ASSRETGFGYGYT | TRBJ1-2 | NA | TRBV7-9
ASSLAPGRAYEQY | TRBJ2-7 | NA | TRBV7-2
ASSIAGTGATYQPQH | TRBJ1-5 | NA | TRBV19
ASSVQEPETQY | TRBJ2-5 | NA | TRBV5-4
ASSPGTDYNSPLH | TRBJ1-6 | NA | TRBV18
ASSLVGASSTDTQY | TRBJ2-3 | NA | TRBV7-3
ASSRQASGNTIY | TRBJ1-3 | NA | TRBV6-2/TRBV6-3
ATRNAGGNTDTQY | TRBJ2-3 | NA | TRBV4-1
ASSDRGSPLH | TRBJ1-6 | once | TRBV9
ASRSGDLLGDEQY | TRBJ2-7 | NA | TRBV2
ASSNISARQPQH | TRBJ1-5 | once | TRBV21-1
ASSPRWSDTGELF | TRBJ2-2 | NA | TRBV3-1/TRBV3-2
ASSESEGAGSSYEQY | TRBJ2-7 | NA | TRBV25-1
ASSQGLSPLH | TRBJ1-6 | once | TRBV3-1/TRBV3-2
ASSKGEGLSYNEQF | TRBJ2-1 | NA | TRBV7-9
ASSYLGPNEKLF | TRBJ1-4 | NA | TRBV6-5
ASSEGPSEKLF | TRBJ1-4 | NA | TRBV5-1